This T cell receptor beta chain was found in a study of cytomegalovirus exposure and HLA in healthy donors. Per the germline V gene, CDR1 is MDHEN and CDR2 is SYDVKM. The CDR3 runs 14 residues. The V and J ends lost 6 bases and 3 bases respectively, with 14 bases between them. The PCR contained 60 Vbeta and 13 Jbeta primers. Only in-frame clones appear in the TCRdb table, and some are missing; sequencing was by immunoSEQ multiplex PCR. Its table records tens of thousands of clones. Sequencing input: PBMCs. The clonotype comes from a woman aged 40 to 50 in good health and CMV-seronegative. This chain connects TRBV28 to TRBJ1-2; possible D gene TRBD1, 6 bases. Here the CDR3 reads CASSPHGQYYGYTF. The CDR3, as DNA: TGTGCCAGCAGCCCCCACGGACAGTACTATGGCTACACCTTC.